This is a list of T cell receptor beta chains from one sample in a study of T cells in Graves' hyperthyroidism and ophthalmopathy. A single record per CDR3 protein comes from TCRdb applying MiXCR to the multiplex PCR reads. The sample lists 480,000 or so distinct CDR3 sequences; 40% to 55% were seen once. Source material: peripheral blood or thyroid tissue (not recorded which). These receptors were collected from an adult woman with Graves' disease, either hyperthyroidism or ophthalmopathy (not recorded which). Both conserved end residues are part of each CDR3. A D gene is named only where the DNA matches it firmly. Part of the rows lack a size; the others show once, few, many or a class for expanded clones.

TRBV4-3	-	TRBJ2-6	-	TGCGCCAGCAGCCCCACAGGACAGTATAACTCTGGGGCCAGCGTCCTGACTTTC	CASSPTGQYNSGASVLTF
TRBV3-1	-	TRBJ2-7	-	TGTGCCAGCAGCCGGAGTAGATACGAGCAGTACTTC	CASSRSRYEQYF
TRBV25-1	many	TRBJ1-6	TRBD1	TGTGCCAGCAGTGAACCCTCCGGGACAGGGAATGTACCCCTCCACTTT	CASSEPSGTGNVPLHF
TRBV10-3	-	TRBJ2-5	TRBD2	TGTGCCATCAGACCGGGACTAGCGGGAGAGACCCAGTACTTC	CAIRPGLAGETQYF
TRBV19	many	TRBJ1-5	TRBD1	TGTGCCAGTAGTTCCCCGGGACAGGGTCATCAGCCCCAGCATTTT	CASSSPGQGHQPQHF
TRBV7-6	-	TRBJ1-1	-	TGTGCCAGCATCGGTGGTCGCGAAGTTTTCTTT	CASIGGREVFF
TRBV20-1	many	TRBJ1-5	-	TGCAGTGCTAGCGGCAAAACCCCAAATCAGCCCCAGCATTTT	CSASGKTPNQPQHF
TRBV15	-	TRBJ1-2	-	TGTGCCACCAGCAGAGATGCAGGGGGCTACACCTTC	CATSRDAGGYTF
TRBV5-1	-	TRBJ2-7	TRBD1	TGTGCCAGCAGCTGGGGGACAGCCGACGACTACGAGCAGTACTTC	CASSWGTADDYEQYF
TRBV7-9	-	TRBJ2-2	TRBD2	TGTGCCAGCAGCTTCGGACTAGCGGGAGGGGCCGGGGAGCTGTTTTTT	CASSFGLAGGAGELFF
TRBV11-2	many	TRBJ1-3	TRBD1	TGTGCCAGCAGCTTAAGGGCAGGGGGCTTGGGAAACACCATATATTTT	CASSLRAGGLGNTIYF
TRBV7-9	few	TRBJ1-2	TRBD1	TGTGCCAGCAGCATCCGGGACAGACCAAACTATGGCTACACCTTC	CASSIRDRPNYGYTF
TRBV7-2	many	TRBJ1-5	TRBD1	TGTGCCAGCAGCTTAGACGACAGGGTACATCAGCCCCAGCATTTT	CASSLDDRVHQPQHF
TRBV4-1	-	TRBJ1-5	-	TGCGCCAGCAGCCAAGGGGCCATTGGGGGTCTGGATCAGCCCCAGCATTTT	CASSQGAIGGLDQPQHF
TRBV14	many	TRBJ2-5	-	TGTGCCAGCAGCCAAGGGCTCAGTAACGGGGAAGAGACCCAGTACTTC	CASSQGLSNGEETQYF
TRBV2	-	TRBJ1-1	-	TGTGCCGGCCGCCCAGACTCGGGGACTGAAGCTTTCTTT	CAGRPDSGTEAFF
TRBV10-1	-	TRBJ2-7	TRBD1	TGCGCCAGCAGTGACCATGCGGGACAGGGGAGCTCCTACGAGCAGTACTTC	CASSDHAGQGSSYEQYF
TRBV7-9	many	TRBJ1-1	-	TGTGCCAGCAGCTTAGAAGGGGTAAGCACTGAAGCTTTCTTT	CASSLEGVSTEAFF
TRBV20-1	-	TRBJ2-1	-	TGCAGCACCGACGGGATCTACAATGAGCAGTTCTTC	CSTDGIYNEQFF
TRBV12-3/TRBV12-4	-	TRBJ1-1	TRBD1	TGTGCCAGCAGTGTAGACAGGGGGCCTGAAGCTTTCTTT	CASSVDRGPEAFF
TRBV9	-	TRBJ2-5	-	TGTGCCAGCAGCCTCGGAGGAATGGCCCAGTACTTC	CASSLGGMAQYF
TRBV7-2	-	TRBJ2-7	-	TGTGCCAGCAGCCCACAGGGTTGGGAGCAGTACTTC	CASSPQGWEQYF
TRBV29-1	-	TRBJ2-7	TRBD1	TGCAGCGTCGCCGCAGGACAGGGGGGCTACGAGCAGTACTTC	CSVAAGQGGYEQYF